This TCR beta chain stems from a study of shared clonotypes between healthy human individuals. Sequencing used immunoSEQ multiplex PCR; TCRdb keeps in-frame clones, though not all of them. Found here are approximately 2.4 million clones, approximately 96% of them singletons; the top ten hold 0.1% to 0.15%. This CDR3 spans 15 amino acids. Germline V gene lookup returns CDR1 SNHLY and CDR2 FYNNEI. Unmatched junction bases numbered 5, after V lost 4 bases and J lost 2 bases. This clone was detected a few times. The sequence came from a man younger than 35 in good health. Source material: naive CD4+ T cells sorted from blood. Regarding subset: CD45RA+ positively selected. J is TRBJ1-5 and V is TRBV2; 7 bases line up with TRBD1. In DNA form, the CDR3 reads TGTGCCAGCAGTGCTAGGGGGCAGGGCAATCAGCCCCAGCATTTT. Its translation is CASSARGQGNQPQHF.